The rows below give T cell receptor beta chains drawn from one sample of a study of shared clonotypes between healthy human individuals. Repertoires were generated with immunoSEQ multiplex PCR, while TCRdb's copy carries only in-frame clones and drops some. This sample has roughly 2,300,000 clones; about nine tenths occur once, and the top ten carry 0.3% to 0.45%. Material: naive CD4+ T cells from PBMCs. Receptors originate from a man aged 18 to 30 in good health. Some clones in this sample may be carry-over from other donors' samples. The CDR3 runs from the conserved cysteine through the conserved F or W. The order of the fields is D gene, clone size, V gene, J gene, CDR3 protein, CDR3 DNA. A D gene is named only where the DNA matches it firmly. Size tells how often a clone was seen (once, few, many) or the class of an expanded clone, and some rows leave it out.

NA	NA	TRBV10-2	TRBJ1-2	CASSESKGLARGYTF	TGCGCCAGCAGTGAGTCAAAGGGGCTCGCGCGGGGCTACACCTTC
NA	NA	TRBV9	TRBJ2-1	CASSVGGNSYNEQFF	TGTGCCAGCAGCGTGGGCGGGAACTCCTACAATGAGCAGTTCTTC
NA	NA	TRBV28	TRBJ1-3	CALGGPGNTIYF	TGTGCCCTCGGGGGACCCGGAAACACCATATATTTT
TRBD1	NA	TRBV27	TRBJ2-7	CASSLIASGGEQYF	TGTGCCAGCAGTTTAATAGCGTCAGGGGGCGAGCAGTACTTC
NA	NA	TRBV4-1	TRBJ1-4	CASSQGIIEKLFF	TGCGCCAGCAGCCAAGGGATTATTGAAAAACTGTTTTTT
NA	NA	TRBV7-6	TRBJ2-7	CASSARSTGYYEQYF	TGTGCCAGCAGCGCCCGCTCGACGGGCTACTACGAGCAGTACTTC
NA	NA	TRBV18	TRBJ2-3	CASSPLDSTDTQYF	TGTGCCAGCTCACCCCTAGACAGCACAGATACGCAGTATTTT
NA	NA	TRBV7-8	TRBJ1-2	CASSLGRRGPKAYGYTF	TGTGCCAGCAGCTTAGGACGCCGGGGACCTAAGGCCTATGGCTACACCTTC
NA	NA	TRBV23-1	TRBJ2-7	CASSQAGQILYEQYF	TGCGCCAGCAGTCAAGCGGGACAGATACTCTACGAGCAGTACTTC
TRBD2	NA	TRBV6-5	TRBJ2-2	CASSLRDYQTGELFF	TGTGCCAGCAGTCTTCGGGACTACCAGACCGGGGAGCTGTTTTTT
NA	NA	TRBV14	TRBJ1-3	CASSRRAGNTIYF	TGTGCCAGCAGCCGGCGGGCTGGAAACACCATATATTTT
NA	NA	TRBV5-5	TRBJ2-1	CASSSSIQGFYNEQFF	TGTGCCAGCAGCTCGAGTATACAGGGATTCTACAATGAGCAGTTCTTC
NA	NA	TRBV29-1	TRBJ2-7	CSVEDPWSSYEQYF	TGCAGCGTTGAGGACCCCTGGAGCTCCTACGAGCAGTACTTC
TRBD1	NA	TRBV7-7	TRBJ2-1	CASSATGTDNEQFF	TGTGCCAGCAGCGCGACAGGGACGGACAATGAGCAGTTCTTC
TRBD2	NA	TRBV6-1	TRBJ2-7	CASSEPQRGPYEQYF	TGTGCCAGCAGTGAACCCCAGCGGGGACCCTACGAGCAGTACTTC
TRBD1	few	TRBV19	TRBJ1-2	CASSTPDRVYGYTF	TGTGCCAGTAGTACCCCCGACAGGGTTTACGGCTACACCTTC
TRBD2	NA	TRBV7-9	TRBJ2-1	CASSPGTSGQYDNEQFF	TGTGCCAGCAGCCCCGGGACTAGCGGGCAGTACGACAATGAGCAGTTCTTC
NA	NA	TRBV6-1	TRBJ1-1	CASTPILRNTEAFF	TGTGCCAGCACCCCCATACTGAGGAACACTGAAGCTTTCTTT
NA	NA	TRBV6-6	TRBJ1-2	CASLYGSSGYGYTF	TGTGCCTCCTTGTACGGGTCCTCGGGCTATGGCTACACCTTC
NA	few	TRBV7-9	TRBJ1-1	CASSLAGAGRNTEAFF	TGTGCCAGCAGCTTAGCTGGGGCAGGGAGAAACACTGAAGCTTTCTTT
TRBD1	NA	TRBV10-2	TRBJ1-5	CASTGTGGFGNQPQHF	TGCGCCAGCACCGGGACAGGGGGTTTCGGCAATCAGCCCCAGCATTTT
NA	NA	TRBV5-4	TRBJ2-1	CASRPRLVPGNEQFF	TGTGCCAGCAGGCCCCGACTAGTTCCGGGCAATGAGCAGTTCTTC
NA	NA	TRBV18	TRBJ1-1	CASSLGTVNTEAFF	TGTGCCAGCTCATTAGGGACGGTGAACACTGAAGCTTTCTTT
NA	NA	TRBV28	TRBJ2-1	CASTLRSGSYNEQFF	TGTGCCAGCACTCTTAGGTCTGGCTCCTACAATGAGCAGTTCTTC
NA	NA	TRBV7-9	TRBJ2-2	CASSLNLGSTGELFF	TGTGCCAGCAGCTTAAACCTAGGCTCCACCGGGGAGCTGTTTTTT
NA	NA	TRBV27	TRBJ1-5	CASSYAGAADSNQPQHF	TGTGCCAGCAGTTATGCCGGGGCAGCCGATAGCAATCAGCCCCAGCATTTT
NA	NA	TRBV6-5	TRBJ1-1	CASSPSLANTEAFF	TGTGCCAGCAGCCCGTCCCTCGCGAACACTGAAGCTTTCTTT
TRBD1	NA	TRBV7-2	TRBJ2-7	CASSHNRDRANEQYF	TGTGCCAGCAGCCACAACCGGGACAGGGCCAACGAGCAGTACTTC
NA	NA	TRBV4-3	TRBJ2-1	CASSQGTVLSNEQFF	TGCGCCAGCAGCCAAGGGACAGTGCTGAGCAATGAGCAGTTCTTC
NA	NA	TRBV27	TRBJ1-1	CASSPSPARFLNTEAFF	TGTGCCAGCAGTCCCAGCCCCGCCAGGTTTCTGAACACTGAAGCTTTCTTT
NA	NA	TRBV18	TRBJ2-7	CASSPPGTDGEYF	TGTGCCAGCTCACCACCCGGGACCGACGGGGAGTACTTC
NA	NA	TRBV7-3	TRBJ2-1	CASSLTSSYNEQFF	TGTGCCAGCAGCTTAACGAGCTCCTACAATGAGCAGTTCTTC
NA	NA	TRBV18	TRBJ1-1	CASSQTGWTEAFF	TGTGCCAGCTCACAAACAGGGTGGACTGAAGCTTTCTTT
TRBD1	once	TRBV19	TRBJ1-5	CASSPPGTGRQPQHF	TGTGCCAGTAGCCCTCCCGGGACAGGGAGGCAGCCCCAGCATTTT
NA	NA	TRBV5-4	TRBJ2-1	CASSLVQRGAGEQFF	TGTGCCAGCAGCTTAGTTCAACGGGGGGCGGGTGAGCAGTTCTTC
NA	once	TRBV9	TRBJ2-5	CASSVGGGRGYQETQYF	TGTGCCAGCAGCGTCGGGGGCGGGCGGGGGTACCAAGAGACCCAGTACTTC
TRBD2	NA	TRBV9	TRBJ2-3	CASSAGLAGGTDTQYF	TGTGCCAGCAGCGCCGGACTAGCGGGAGGTACAGATACGCAGTATTTT
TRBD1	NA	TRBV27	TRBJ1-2	CASSQSSLWGQGTNYGYTF	TGTGCCAGCAGTCAAAGCTCATTGTGGGGACAGGGGACTAACTATGGCTACACCTTC
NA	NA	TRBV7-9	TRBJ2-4	CASSRPGGINIQYF	TGTGCCAGCAGCCGACCTGGCGGCATAAACATTCAGTACTTC
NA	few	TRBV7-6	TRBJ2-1	CASSFSGSEQFF	TGTGCCAGCAGCTTCTCAGGGAGTGAGCAGTTCTTC
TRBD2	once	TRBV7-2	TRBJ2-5	CASSLASGSGETQYF	TGTGCCAGCAGCTTAGCTAGCGGGAGTGGTGAGACCCAGTACTTC
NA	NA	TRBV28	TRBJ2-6	CASSSSVGANVLTF	TGTGCCAGCAGTTCCAGCGTTGGGGCCAACGTCCTGACTTTC
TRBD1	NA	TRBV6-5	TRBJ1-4	CASRRTGNNEKLFF	TGTGCCAGCAGGAGGACAGGGAATAATGAAAAACTGTTTTTT
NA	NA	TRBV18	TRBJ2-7	CASSPPTGPYEQYF	TGTGCCAGCTCACCACCAACGGGGCCCTACGAGCAGTACTTC
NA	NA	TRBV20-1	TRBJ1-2	CSAGDNYGYTF	TGCAGTGCTGGAGATAACTATGGCTACACCTTC
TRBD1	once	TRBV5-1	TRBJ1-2	CASSLGGGYGYTF	TGCGCCAGCAGCCTAGGGGGCGGCTATGGCTACACCTTC
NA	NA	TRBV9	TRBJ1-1	CASSLKGGDTEAFF	TGTGCCAGCAGTCTGAAGGGCGGGGACACTGAAGCTTTCTTT
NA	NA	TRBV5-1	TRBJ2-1	CASSLGSGAYNEQFF	TGCGCCAGCAGCTTGGGGAGCGGAGCGTACAATGAGCAGTTCTTC
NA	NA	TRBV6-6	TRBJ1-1	CASSYSEGGYTEAFF	TGTGCCAGCAGTTACTCGGAGGGAGGGTACACTGAAGCTTTCTTT
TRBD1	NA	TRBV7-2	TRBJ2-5	CASSLVGTGAVRETQYF	TGTGCCAGCAGCTTAGTAGGGACAGGGGCTGTACGAGAGACCCAGTACTTC
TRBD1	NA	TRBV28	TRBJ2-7	CASKTGGYEQYF	TGTGCCAGCAAGACAGGGGGCTACGAGCAGTACTTC
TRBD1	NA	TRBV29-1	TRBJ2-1	CSVGRDRTYNEQFF	TGCAGCGTTGGTCGGGACAGGACCTACAATGAGCAGTTCTTC
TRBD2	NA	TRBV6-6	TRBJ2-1	CASSFAGLAEYGSQFF	TGTGCCAGCAGTTTTGCGGGACTAGCGGAGTACGGGTCTCAGTTCTTC
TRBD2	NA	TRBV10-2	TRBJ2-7	CASSGSGSTYEQYF	TGCGCCAGCAGTGGGAGCGGGAGCACCTACGAGCAGTACTTC
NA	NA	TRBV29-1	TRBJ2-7	CSVGRDPYEQYF	TGCAGCGTTGGGCGGGACCCCTACGAGCAGTACTTC
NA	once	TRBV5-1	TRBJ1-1	CASSSLRGGSLTTEAFF	TGCGCCAGCAGCTCCCTCCGAGGGGGTTCCTTGACGACTGAAGCTTTCTTT
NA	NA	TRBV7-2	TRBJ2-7	CASSSVRGYEQYF	TGTGCCAGCAGCTCCGTCAGGGGCTACGAGCAGTACTTC